The T cell receptor beta chain described here comes from a study of long-term antiretroviral therapy in people with HIV. General observations from the study: Specimens of blood were obtained during 2004 to 2017, possibly under older ART regimens.

Germline V lookup: CDR1 SGHVS, CDR2 FQNEAQ. The CDR3 has 17 residues. V shed 7 bases, J shed 1 base, and the junction held 11 bases outside the gene matches. Runs used v3.0 of the immunoSEQ assay and were done at survey level. Generated by immunoSEQ multiplex PCR, the TCRdb table keeps only in-frame clones and is missing some. The table includes tens of thousands of clones, 86% detected once. Concerning this clone itself: Antigen specificity is unknown.

The chain uses TRBV7-8 and TRBJ2-7; 12 bases map to TRBD1. The source is a man in his fifties or sixties with HIV. The sequenced sample was unsorted PBMCs, obtained 1.3 years after starting antiretroviral therapy. The CDR3 here is CASTVPGQGAVSYEQYF. CDR3 sequence (DNA): TGTGCCAGCACCGTCCCGGGACAGGGGGCAGTATCCTACGAGCAGTACTTC. The full variable domain, in which reference TRBV7-8 and TRBJ2-7 provide the parts outside the CDR3, is GAGVSQSPRYKVAKRGQDVALRCDPISGHVSLFWYQQALGQGPEFLTYFQNEAQLDKSGLPSDRFFAERPEGSVSTLKIQRTQQEDSAVYLCASTVPGQGAVSYEQYFGPGTRLTVT.